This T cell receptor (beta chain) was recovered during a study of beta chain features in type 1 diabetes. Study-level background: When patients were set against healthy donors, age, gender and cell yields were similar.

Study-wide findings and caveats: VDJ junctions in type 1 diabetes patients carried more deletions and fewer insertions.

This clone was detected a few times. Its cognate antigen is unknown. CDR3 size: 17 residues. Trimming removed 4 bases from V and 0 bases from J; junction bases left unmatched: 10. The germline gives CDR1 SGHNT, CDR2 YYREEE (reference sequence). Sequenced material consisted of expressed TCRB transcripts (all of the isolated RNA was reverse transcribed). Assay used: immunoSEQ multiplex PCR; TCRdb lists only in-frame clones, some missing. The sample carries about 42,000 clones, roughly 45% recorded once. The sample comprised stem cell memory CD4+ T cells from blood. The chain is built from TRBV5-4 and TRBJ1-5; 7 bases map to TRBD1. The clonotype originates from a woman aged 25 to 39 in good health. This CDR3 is CASSKTGAGYSNQPQHF. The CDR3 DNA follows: TGTGCCAGCAGCAAAACAGGGGCCGGTTATAGCAATCAGCCCCAGCATTTT.